This T cell receptor beta chain was captured in a study of T cell responses to AZD1222 COVID-19 vaccine (dated by TCRdb to the early 2020s). Background for the entire study: AZD1222 recipients given second doses at about 4 weeks or at about 12 weeks were pooled, since spike-specific TCR depth and breadth were not found to differ between the two schedules. A total of 233 trial participants underwent TCR sequencing, of whom about 210 had received two doses of AZD1222 and some 25 had received two doses of the MenACWY control vaccine. Enrollment into the trials was organized by age into subgroups of 18-55, 56-69 and 70-plus years, and those subgroups contained roughly 150, 30 and 60 TCR-sequenced participants, respectively.

Summary of the overall study and its limitations: Most participants were white British and females outnumbered males, and the authors suggested that clonal diversity may have been underestimated. Only five or six AZD1222 recipients were SARS-CoV-2 seropositive at baseline, limiting conclusions about previously exposed vaccinees. Vaccine-associated CD4 TCRs spanned the whole spike protein, with dominant responses in regions 160-218 and 743-854. Because no samples from the day 14 peak response were available, repertoires could be characterized only after the peak T cell response. Reportedly, almost half of the unique spike-specific TCRs recognized epitopes lying outside the regions that are mutated in the B.1.351 and B.1.1.7 variants. A significant rise in spike-specific TCR breadth and depth was observed after two AZD1222 doses relative to day 0 and relative to MenACWY recipients. The 56-69-year group was small, and its depth increase did not reach significance, likely because of low power.

The CDR3 regions of human TCRbeta chains were analyzed by immunosequencing. Under the source paper's analysis protocol: TCRs in the repertoires were matched against a reference library of SARS-CoV-2-specific TCRs that had been generated with the MIRA antigen-specificity platform. Breadth was defined as the fraction of unique TCRs that were SARS-CoV-2-associated, and depth was defined as the fraction of total T cells that were SARS-CoV-2-associated. Using the MIRA data, each spike-specific TCR was mapped to the spike region that the TCR reacts to and placed in a CD4 or CD8 class. Log10-transformed breadth and depth values were compared by one-way ANOVA with Sidak's multiple comparisons tests. Imported from immuneACCESS, the table was reduced by TCRdb to in-frame sequences with V and J called. These copies leave out some clones; in studies compared against another copy, an unresolved V gene accounts for under half, and the cause of the remainder is not known. D and trimming come from the DNA, and the V and J calls and clone size come from that table. This sample has about 130,000 clones in its table, and more than 80% of those were observed once. The top ten hold roughly 4.3% of the sample.

The time point label of this sample denotes: baseline before first vaccination. Vaccinee samples came from UK trials COV001 and COV002, including a single-blind randomized controlled phase 2/3 trial of AZD1222 (ChAdOx1 nCoV-19) in healthy adults. Trial participant PBMC samples were collected at day 0 and day 28 after the second dose for TCRbeta chain sequencing. V trim: 0 bases; J trim: 3 bases; unmatched bases: 1. The CDR3 has 14 amino acids, counting the end cysteine and phenylalanine. The entry retains the CDR3 DNA only, 42 bases that are in frame from base 1. The germline V gene (reference sequence) provides CDR1 SEHNR and CDR2 FQNEAQ. Details on this clone: This receptor's antigen is unknown. The record has no base qualities; no much larger clone is one base away.

Specimen: peripheral blood, collected on day 0 of AZD1222 vaccination. This chain joins TRBV7-9 to TRBJ2-7, with 8 junctional bases fitting TRBD2. This receptor was taken from an adult in good health. This receptor carries the CDR3 CASSLAGGVYEQYF. The DNA sequence follows: TGTGCCAGCAGCTTAGCCGGGGGGGTCTACGAGCAGTACTTC.